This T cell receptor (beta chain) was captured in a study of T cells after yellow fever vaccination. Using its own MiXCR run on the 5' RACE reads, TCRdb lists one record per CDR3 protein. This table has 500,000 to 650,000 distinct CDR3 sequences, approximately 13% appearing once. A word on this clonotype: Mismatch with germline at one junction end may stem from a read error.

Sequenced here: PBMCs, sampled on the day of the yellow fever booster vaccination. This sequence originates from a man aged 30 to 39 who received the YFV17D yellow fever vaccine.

CDR3 in amino acids: CVSSLEVQPVGNEQFF. In DNA form, the CDR3 reads TGTGTCAGCAGCTTGGAGGTGCAGCCCGTGGGTAATGAGCAGTTCTTC. This chain links TRBV5-5 with TRBJ2-1, with D possibly matching TRBD2 (5 bases). This CDR3 is built from 16 residues. Germline CDR1 and CDR2: SGHKS and YYEKEE (reference sequence).